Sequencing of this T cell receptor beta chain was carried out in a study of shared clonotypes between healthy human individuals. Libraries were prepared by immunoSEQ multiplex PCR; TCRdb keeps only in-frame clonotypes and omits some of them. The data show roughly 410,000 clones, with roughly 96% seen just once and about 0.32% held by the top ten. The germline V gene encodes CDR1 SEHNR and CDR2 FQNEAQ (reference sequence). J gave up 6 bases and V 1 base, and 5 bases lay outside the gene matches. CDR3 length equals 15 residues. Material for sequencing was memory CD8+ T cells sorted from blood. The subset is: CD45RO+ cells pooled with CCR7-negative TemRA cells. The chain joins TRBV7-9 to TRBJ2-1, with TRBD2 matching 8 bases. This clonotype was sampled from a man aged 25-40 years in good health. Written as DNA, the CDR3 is TGTGCCAGCAGCTTAGTCGGGAGGGAGAGCAATGAGCAGTTCTTC. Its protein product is CASSLVGRESNEQFF.